These T cell receptor beta chains were read from a single sample in a study of T cell responses to AZD1222 COVID-19 vaccine. Sequenced by immunoSEQ multiplex PCR; TCRdb stores in-frame clones only, minus some. The table lists tens of thousands of clones, 75% to 90% of them singletons, with 2% to 3% in the top ten. Sequencing was performed on peripheral blood, taken on day 0 of AZD1222 vaccination. The receptors come from an adult in good health. Both conserved end residues are part of each CDR3. A D gene is named only where the DNA matches it firmly. A clone size is listed for some rows: how often the clone was seen (once, few, many), or a class if it is expanded.

TRBJ1-1 TRBV27 . . TGTGCCAGCCTCAAGGGCGTTGGCGTTAGCACTGAAGCTTTCTTT CASLKGVGVSTEAFF
TRBJ1-2 TRBV14 . . TGTGCCAGCAGCAGGGGCGTTGTTGCAAGAAGCTACACCTTC CASSRGVVARSYTF
TRBJ2-2 TRBV15 . TRBD2 TGTGCCACCAGCAGAGAGGAAGCGGGACTGAACACCGGGGAGCTGTTTTTT CATSREEAGLNTGELFF
TRBJ1-1 TRBV5-4 . . TGTGCCAGCAGCTTGGGAGACACTGAAGCTTTCTTT CASSLGDTEAFF
TRBJ2-3 TRBV5-4 . TRBD2 TGTGCCAGCAGCCCCGCTAGCGGGGGTTCGGATACGCAGTATTTT CASSPASGGSDTQYF
TRBJ1-1 TRBV30 once TRBD1 TGTGCCTGGAGTCCCCCAACCGGGACAGGGGGCACTGAAGCTTTCTTT CAWSPPTGTGGTEAFF
TRBJ2-3 TRBV2 . TRBD2 TGTGCCAGCACCTTAGCGGGACCCTCTAGCACAGATACGCAGTATTTT CASTLAGPSSTDTQYF
TRBJ2-2 TRBV3-1/TRBV3-2 . . TGTGCCAGCAGCCGAGCAGCTTTGAACACCGGGGAGCTGTTTTTT CASSRAALNTGELFF
TRBJ1-2 TRBV6-2/TRBV6-3 . . TGTGCCAGCAGTTACTCCGAAATCGCCGGGGCTGGCTACACCTTC CASSYSEIAGAGYTF
TRBJ2-1 TRBV4-2 . . TGTGCCAGCAGCCAGGAACCCCGGACAGACCTTCCATACAATGAGCAGTTCTTC CASSQEPRTDLPYNEQFF
TRBJ2-1 TRBV18 . . TGTGCCAGCTCACCTCGACAGGTTAGTTTAGCTGAGCAGTTCTTC CASSPRQVSLAEQFF
TRBJ1-3 TRBV3-1/TRBV3-2 once . TGTGCCAGCAGCCAAGATGGAGAGGGGGCTGGAAACACCATATATTTT CASSQDGEGAGNTIYF
TRBJ2-1 TRBV6-1 . . TGTGCCAGCAGTAAAGGGGGGGAGGGCCGGTTTAATGAGCAGTTCTTC CASSKGGEGRFNEQFF
TRBJ2-1 TRBV10-3 . TRBD1 TGTGCCACCCACCGGGACAGTGACTACAATGAGCAGTTCTTC CATHRDSDYNEQFF
TRBJ1-1 TRBV7-9 few . TGTGCCAGCAGCTTTAATGGGAAGGTAGCTTTCTTT CASSFNGKVAFF
TRBJ1-1 TRBV27 . TRBD1 TGTGCCAGCAGTTTCTCTATTTCCGGGACAGTGGCCACTGAAGCTTTCTTT CASSFSISGTVATEAFF
TRBJ1-6 TRBV9 . . TGTGCCAGCAGCCCCCGGGGGGGCGATAATTCACCCCTCCACTTT CASSPRGGDNSPLHF
TRBJ2-6 TRBV10-2 . TRBD2 TGCGCCAGCCTTGGGGCTAGCGGTTACTCTGGGGCCAACGTCCTGACTTTC CASLGASGYSGANVLTF
TRBJ1-3 TRBV2 . . TGTGCCAGCAGCGACAGTGGAAACACCATATATTTT CASSDSGNTIYF
TRBJ2-3 TRBV5-4 . TRBD2 TGTGCCAGCAGCTTGGAACTAGCGGGGACAGATACGCAGTATTTT CASSLELAGTDTQYF
TRBJ1-2 TRBV4-3 . . TGCGCCAGCAGCCAAGTTTATCTGGGGTTCGTTGGCTACACCTTC CASSQVYLGFVGYTF
TRBJ2-1 TRBV29-1 . . TGCAGCGTTGACAGCATTGAGCAGTTCTTC CSVDSIEQFF
TRBJ2-7 TRBV12-5 . . TGTGCTAGTGGCCCTACGCGCAGTGACTACGAGCAGTACTTC CASGPTRSDYEQYF
TRBJ1-5 TRBV21-1 . . TGTGCCAGCAAAACATCGGGGCAGGTCAATCAGCCCCAGCATTTT CASKTSGQVNQPQHF
TRBJ2-1 TRBV6-2/TRBV6-3 . TRBD2 TGTGCCAGCAGTTTGCCGGGACTAGGCTCTTTTGAGCAGTTCTTC CASSLPGLGSFEQFF
TRBJ2-6 TRBV4-1 . . TGCGCCAGCAGCCAAATAGGACTTCAAGATCCATCTGGGGCCAACGTCCTGACTTTC CASSQIGLQDPSGANVLTF
TRBJ2-5 TRBV7-3 . . TGTGCCAGCAGCCCTGGATACATCGGGGAGACCCAGTACTTC CASSPGYIGETQYF
TRBJ2-4 TRBV2 . . TGTGCCAGCAGCGCCGGGACCATCCCATACATTCAGTACTTC CASSAGTIPYIQYF
TRBJ1-3 TRBV5-6 . . TGTGCCAGCAGCTTGGGTATAGGGACGACCTCTGGAAACACCATATATTTT CASSLGIGTTSGNTIYF
TRBJ1-5 TRBV2 . . TGTGCCAGCAGTGTTTCGGCGTTCAATCAGCCCCAGCATTTT CASSVSAFNQPQHF
TRBJ1-1 TRBV6-1 . . TGTGCCAGCAGTGAAGGGATGAACACTGAAGCTTTCTTT CASSEGMNTEAFF
TRBJ1-3 TRBV18 . TRBD1 TGTGCCAGCTCAAGGACAGGGGTTAACTCTGGAAACACCATATATTTT CASSRTGVNSGNTIYF
TRBJ1-1 TRBV19 . TRBD1 TGTGCCAGTAGTGGGACAGGGGCGGACACTGAAGCTTTCTTT CASSGTGADTEAFF
TRBJ2-2 TRBV7-3 . . TGTGCCAGCAGCTTGGCGGGGGCGGACACCGGGGAGCTGTTTTTT CASSLAGADTGELFF
TRBJ1-1 TRBV11-3 . TRBD1 TGTGCCAGCAGCCAAACGGGACAGGGGAACACTGAAGCTTTCTTT CASSQTGQGNTEAFF
TRBJ1-2 TRBV4-2 once . TGTGCCAGCAGCCAAGATTTGTACTATGGCTACACCTTC CASSQDLYYGYTF
TRBJ2-1 TRBV2 . TRBD1 TGTGCCAGCAGATCGGGACAGCCCCTCTACAATGAGCAGTTCTTC CASRSGQPLYNEQFF
TRBJ2-3 TRBV7-3 . TRBD1 TGTGCCAGCAGCAAGACAGGGTATGCTAGCACAGATACGCAGTATTTT CASSKTGYASTDTQYF
TRBJ1-2 TRBV19 once TRBD1 TGTGCCAGTAGTACAGGACAGGGGAGTTTTGGCTACACCTTC CASSTGQGSFGYTF
TRBJ1-1 TRBV12-3/TRBV12-4 . . TGTGCCAGCAGTTTTTACGGTGGGACTGAAGCTTTCTTT CASSFYGGTEAFF
TRBJ2-2 TRBV6-5 . . TGTGCCCGCTCCACAGATTACACCGGGGAGCTGTTTTTT CARSTDYTGELFF
TRBJ2-7 TRBV5-1 . TRBD2 TGCGCCAGCAGCCACGGGACTAGCGGGACCGTCTCCTACGAGCAGTACTTC CASSHGTSGTVSYEQYF
TRBJ2-7 TRBV7-3 once . TGTGCCAGCAGCTTACAAGGGTACGAGCAGTACTTC CASSLQGYEQYF
TRBJ2-7 TRBV5-8 . . TGTGCCAGCACCCCCAAATACGAGCAGTACTTC CASTPKYEQYF
TRBJ2-5 TRBV7-8 . . TGTGCCAGCAGCTTTTCTGGGGTCCCCCCTCCAAGGACCCAGTACTTC CASSFSGVPPPRTQYF
TRBJ1-1 TRBV6-6 . . TGTGCCAGCAGTCATTCAGGGAAATTGAACACTGAAGCTTTCTTT CASSHSGKLNTEAFF
TRBJ2-7 TRBV19 . . TGTGCCAGTAGTTTGAGCCTAATCTCCTACGAGCAGTACTTC CASSLSLISYEQYF
TRBJ1-1 TRBV19 . TRBD1 TGTGCCAGTAGTCCCCGGACAGGGCTTTATCGAATGAACACTGAAGCTTTCTTT CASSPRTGLYRMNTEAFF